This T cell receptor (beta chain) was captured in a study of blood T cell repertoires in COVID-19. CDR1 and CDR2 (germline): SNHLY, FYNNEI. The CDR3 contains 15 residues. Trimming cost V 1 base and J 2 bases; bases outside gene matches: 3. Libraries were prepared by immunoSEQ multiplex PCR; TCRdb keeps only in-frame clonotypes and omits some of them. The sample yields a few hundred thousand clones, roughly 84% seen once. The sample comprised PBMCs or T cells enriched from blood (not recorded which). The clonotype originates from a woman in her 40s who had recovered from COVID-19. The chain combines TRBV2 with TRBJ2-7; 9 bases align to TRBD1. The CDR3 loop is CASSEDGTGTYEQYF. DNA of the CDR3: TGTGCCAGCAGTGAAGACGGGACAGGGACCTACGAGCAGTACTTC.